The present TCR beta chain was sequenced within a study of beta chain features in type 1 diabetes. General study results and limits: More deletions and fewer insertions at VDJ junctions were found in patients with type 1 diabetes. A PCR bias possibly favoring shorter templates would apply equally to patients and controls. It was among patients, rather than healthy donors, that naive, central memory and Treg TCRB repertoires appeared more similar.

The CDR3 loop spans 13 amino acids. Trimming took off 8 bases at V and 0 bases at J, with 10 bases between the two ends. Germline assignment: CDR1 SNHLY and CDR2 FYNNEI. TCRB transcripts that were expressed got sequenced, as all of the isolated RNA had been reverse transcribed. TCRdb keeps only in-frame clones here, not all; method: immunoSEQ multiplex PCR. Counted here are about 350,000 clones, less than 20% occurring once; the ten biggest clones make up 0.035% to 0.05%. A note on this clone: Its cognate antigen is unknown.

Purities in excess of 95% were seen in all sorted populations. This receptor was taken from a woman between 18 and 29 years old in good health. Sequencing was done on a sample of naive CD4+ T cells from blood. The chain links TRBV2 to TRBJ1-1; maybe TRBD1 (5 bases). The CDR3 DNA follows: TGTGCCAGCCAGACAGAACTGAACACTGAAGCTTTCTTT. This translates into CASQTELNTEAFF.